This entry describes one T cell receptor (beta chain). The data belong to a study of cytomegalovirus exposure and HLA in healthy donors. Germline-derived CDR1 and CDR2 are LNHDA and SQIVND (reference sequence). This CDR3 region has 15 residues. V lost 6 bases and J lost 4; bases outside the gene matches: 9. Both 60 Vbeta primers and 13 Jbeta primers went into the PCR. This table comes from immunoSEQ multiplex PCR, and its TCRdb copy is limited to in-frame clones, with some not included. Its table lists fewer than 150,000 clones. The receptor's source is a man in his forties or fifties in good health and CMV-seronegative. The gene calls are TRBV19 and TRBJ2-1; TRBD1 agrees at 7 bases. Source material: PBMCs. The CDR3 region has the DNA TGTGCCAGTAGCCGGACAGGTTACTTATACAATGAGCAGTTCTTC. Translated: CASSRTGYLYNEQFF.